The next 10 T cell receptor beta chains were all read from a single sample in a study of T-cell memory formation after mild COVID-19. TCRdb analysed the 5' RACE reads with MiXCR anew, one entry per CDR3 protein. Of 300,000 or so distinct CDR3 sequences in the sample, less than 20% were seen once. Sequencing was done on a sample of PBMCs or a T cell subset sorted from them (not recorded which). The receptors were gathered from a man aged 18 to 29 who had mild COVID-19 (a few samples of this study predate the infection). Cell type and time point are not known.

This clonotype occurred a few times. The genes are TRBV5-1 and TRBJ1-2; D remains ambiguous. The length of the CDR3 is 14 residues. V dropped 1 base and J dropped 0 bases, with 7 bases sitting between them. In germline, CDR1 is SGHRS, CDR2 YFSETQ. CDR3: CASSLTVPNYGYTF. In DNA, the CDR3 is TGCGCCAGCAGCTTGACGGTACCTAACTATGGCTACACCTTC.

The chain has TRBV4-2 and TRBJ1-6, with a weak D call TRBD1 (5 bases). The V and J ends lost 4 bases and 2 bases respectively, with 18 bases between them. The CDR3 covers 18 residues. Germline-derived CDR1 and CDR2 are LGHNA and YNFKEQ. CDR3 DNA: TGTGCCAGCAGCCCACGAGCGGGGGGTCTAACCTATAATTCACCCCTCCACTTT. Translating gives CASSPRAGGLTYNSPLHF.

The rearrangement joins TRBV6-1 to TRBJ2-3; 7 nucleotides match TRBD2. Trimming cost V 3 bases and J 0 bases; bases outside gene matches: 6. This CDR3 region has 16 residues. Germline CDR1 reads MNHNS; CDR2 reads SASEGT. CDR3 sequence reads: CASSEFVTSSTDTQYF. CDR3 bases: TGTGCCAGCAGTGAGTTCGTGACTAGCAGCACAGATACGCAGTATTTT.

This clonotype was counted between two and nine times. The CDR3 protein is CAWNGLNTDTQYF. DNA for the CDR3: TGTGCCTGGAATGGACTCAACACAGATACGCAGTATTTT. V gene TRBV30 combines with J gene TRBJ2-3, with D perhaps TRBD2 (5 bases). Between the trimmed V and J ends, which lost 4 bases and 2 bases, there was a span of 10 bases. Germline lookup yields CDR1 GTSNPN and CDR2 SVGIG (reference sequence). This CDR3 region has 13 residues. The variable domain in full, completed from reference TRBV30 and TRBJ2-3, reads SQTIHQWPATLVQPVGSPLSLECTVEGTSNPNLYWYRQAAGRGLQLLFYSVGIGQISSEVPQNLSASRPQDRQFILSSKKLLLSDSGFYLCAWNGLNTDTQYFGPGTRLTVL.

Only a few counts were recorded for this clonotype. V and J are TRBV6-1 and TRBJ2-7; 9 nucleotides agree with TRBD1. V trimming: 4 bases; J trimming: 4 bases; junction bases outside the gene matches: 8. Germline CDR1 reads MNHNS; CDR2 reads SASEGT. The CDR3 totals 15 residues. CDR3 loop: CASSAAGTGLYEQYF. The CDR3 region has the DNA TGTGCCAGCAGTGCCGCCGGGACAGGGTTGTACGAGCAGTACTTC.

This rearrangement joins TRBV7-2 to TRBJ2-5; D possibly corresponds to TRBD2 (7 bases). V gave up 3 bases and J gave up 1 base, with 15 bases separating them. Germline CDR1 is SGHTA and CDR2 is FQGNSA. This CDR3 has 16 amino acids. For the CDR3, the DNA is TGTGCCAGCAGCTTCGTGGGGGGCGGGAGCCAAGAGACCCAGTACTTC. Its protein is CASSFVGGGSQETQYF.

Only a few counts were recorded for this clonotype. This rearrangement joins TRBV5-1 to TRBJ2-1; D might be TRBD1 (5 bases). Between the trimmed V and J ends, which lost 4 bases and 3 bases, there was a span of 11 bases. The CDR3 has 14 residues. CDR1 SGHRS and CDR2 YFSETQ come from the germline V gene. CDR3 sequence reads: CASSGSGNYNEQFF. As DNA, the CDR3 is TGCGCCAGCAGCGGTTCAGGGAACTACAATGAGCAGTTCTTC.

V and J are TRBV7-9 and TRBJ2-5, with D possibly matching TRBD1 (5 bases). V gave up 5 bases and J gave up 1 base, with 8 bases separating them. This CDR3 spans 13 amino acids. Germline V lookup: CDR1 SEHNR, CDR2 FQNEAQ (reference sequence). The CDR3 DNA reads TGTGCCAGCAGCGTAGGGGTCCAAGAGACCCAGTACTTC. It codes for CASSVGVQETQYF. Complete variable domain (other parts from reference TRBV7-9 and TRBJ2-5): DTGVSQNPRHKITKRGQNVTFRCDPISEHNRLYWYRQTLGQGPEFLTYFQNEAQLEKSRLLSDRFSAERPKGSFSTLEIQRTEQGDSAMYLCASSVGVQETQYFGPGTRLLVL.

This clonotype came up many times. The chain joins TRBV4-1 to TRBJ1-2; TRBD1 aligns across 7 bases. The germline V gene has CDR1 MGHRA and CDR2 YSYEKL. After removal of 2 bases from V and 6 bases from J, the junction contained 12 bases not matched to a gene. CDR3 length equals 16 residues. The CDR3 sequence is CASSQRDSSFTDGYTF. CDR3 coding DNA: TGCGCCAGCAGCCAACGGGACAGCTCTTTTACCGATGGCTACACCTTC.

A note on this clonotype: Germline and junction disagree at one end, which may indicate a read error. The CDR3 nucleotides are TGTGCCAGCAGCTTAGGGTCGTATACGCAGTATTTT. Residues: CASSLGSYTQYF. This chain uses TRBV12-3 or TRBV12-4 with TRBJ2-3, with D unresolved. The CDR3 is 12 residues long.